This T cell receptor beta chain came from a study of blood T cell repertoires in COVID-19. Whole-study context: From the United States, Italy and Spain came samples of acute and convalescent COVID-19. The analysed material was cDNA or gDNA that came from T cells, B-cell-depleted T cells, or PBMCs.

The assay was immunoSEQ multiplex PCR, and TCRdb's table has in-frame clones only and misses some. The sample shows fewer than 45,000 clones, approximately 84% of them seen only once. Trimming removed 2 bases at V and 8 bases at J, with 14 bases between. From germline, CDR1 is SGDLS and CDR2 YYNGEE. The CDR3 extends over 15 amino acids. Source material: peripheral blood. The V and J genes are TRBV9 and TRBJ1-6; D uncertain. The sequence derives from a human donor in a cohort sampled during active COVID-19. The CDR3 sequence: CASSVIPGMDSPLHF. The CDR3, as DNA: TGTGCCAGCAGCGTCATCCCGGGAATGGATTCACCCCTCCACTTT. The full variable domain, rest sourced from reference TRBV9 and TRBJ1-6, is DSGVTQTPKHLITATGQRVTLRCSPRSGDLSVYWYQQSLDQGLQFLIQYYNGEERAKGNILERFSAQQFPDLHSELNLSSLELGDSALYFCASSVIPGMDSPLHFGNGTRLTVT.